The 12 T cell receptor beta chains below come from one sample, sequenced in a study of T cells expressing NK-cell markers. Using the 5' RACE reads, TCRdb records one entry per CDR3 protein without DNA. The sample includes almost 450,000 distinct CDR3 sequences. The sequenced material came from blood T cells: a sorted CD56 or NKG2C T cell subset, CD4+ or CD8+ T cells, or bulk PBMC T cells (not recorded which). Receptors originate from a woman aged 18-70 years in good health.

The chain recombines TRBV15 with TRBJ1-5. The CDR3 extends over 12 amino acids. The germline CDR1 and CDR2 sequences are LNHNV and YYDKDF (reference sequence). The CDR3 here is CATSSASGPQHF.

The chain has TRBV30 and TRBJ1-1. Germline CDR1 GTSNPN, CDR2 SVGIG (reference sequence). This CDR3 contains 15 residues. CDR3 protein: CAWSVSDILNTEAFF.

This chain joins TRBV4-3 and TRBJ2-1. This CDR3 is built from 17 residues. Germline CDR1 is LGHNA and CDR2 is YSLEER. The CDR3 region is CASSQDRQLSTYNEQFF.

CDR3 sequence reads: CASSPPGIATTSDTQYF. The V gene is TRBV18, the J gene TRBJ2-3. This CDR3 contains 17 residues. Germline loops: CDR1 KGHSH, CDR2 LQKENI.

The J gene is TRBJ2-7, the V gene TRBV12-3 or TRBV12-4; the D call of TRBD1 rests on TCRdb alone, since no DNA is present to check it. The CDR3 has 14 residues. The CDR3: CASSQTKGFYEQYF.

The chain links TRBV29-1 to TRBJ2-3; the TCRdb call, TRBD2, lacks DNA for checking. CDR1 is SQVTM and CDR2 is ANQGSEA in the germline V gene. The CDR3 is made up of 13 amino acids. The chain's CDR3 is CSEGLSLTDTQYF.

V is TRBV27 and J is TRBJ2-3; the TCRdb D gene call, TRBD1, has no DNA to confirm it. This CDR3 region has 13 residues. CDR1 and CDR2 (germline): MNHEY, SMNVEV (reference sequence). CDR3 in amino acids: CASSFPGTDTQYF.

The chain couples TRBV7-7 to TRBJ2-2; the D gene TCRdb calls, TRBD2, cannot be checked with no DNA. This CDR3 has 18 amino acids. Germline CDR1 is SSHAT and CDR2 is FNYEAQ (reference sequence). CDR3 in amino acids: CASSLELAGGANTGELFF. The full variable domain, completed using reference TRBV7-7 and TRBJ2-2, is GAGVSQSPRYKVTKRGQDVTLRCDPISSHATLYWYQQALGQGPEFLTYFNYEAQPDKSGLPSDRFSAERPEGSISTLTIQRTEQRDSAMYRCASSLELAGGANTGELFFGEGSRLTVL.

This chain links TRBV12-3 or TRBV12-4 with TRBJ1-2. The CDR3 contains 15 residues. The CDR3: CASRGWGSLLYGYTF.

The chain links TRBV6-2 or TRBV6-3 to TRBJ2-6; TCRdb gives TRBD2 as the D gene, but with no DNA this cannot be confirmed. Germline CDR1 reads MNHEY; CDR2 reads SVGEGT. The CDR3 is made up of 15 amino acids. The CDR3 loop reads CASSPARLRDGVLTF.

V usage is TRBV7-6 and J usage is TRBJ2-2; TCRdb indicates TRBD1, and absent DNA this call remains unverified. This CDR3 has 15 residues. Looked up from germline, CDR1 is SGHVS and CDR2 is FNYEAQ. The CDR3 region is CASSLVGQMTRELFF.

The chain links TRBV4-3 to TRBJ2-1; TCRdb lists TRBD1, though no DNA is available to test this call. The germline V gene encodes CDR1 LGHNA and CDR2 YSLEER. The CDR3 runs 17 residues. This chain's CDR3 is CASSQRGGHTAYNEQFF.